This T cell receptor (beta chain) appears in the sequencing data of a study of T cells after yellow fever vaccination (dated by TCRdb to between 2019 and 2020). About the investigation overall: The SMART-Seq v4 Ultra Low Input RNA kit was used to prepare libraries from fractions with low cell numbers. To follow T-cell clones before and after primary and booster YFV17D yellow fever vaccination, bulk TCR alpha and beta repertoires were sequenced over time. The cohort comprised two healthy male donors, one aged 18 to 30 and one aged 30 to 40 years. Blood was drawn at multiple timepoints before and after primary and secondary immunization, with bulk PBMC replicates and cell subsets isolated.

This sample's treatment or condition label indicates: live attenuated yellow fever vaccine strain. At each blood-draw timepoint, two biological replicates of bulk PBMCs were obtained. A standard Ficoll-Paque protocol was used to isolate PBMCs from peripheral blood. RNA was extracted with TriZol from bulk PBMCs, CD4 and CD8 fractions, and dextramer-positive and dextramer-negative fractions. Results the study describes overall, beyond this receptor: Compared with the primary T-cell response, the secondary T-cell response was faster but weaker, reaching its peak on day 5 rather than on day 15. Most clones expanded after primary vaccination (around 96% of CD4 and around nine tenths of CD8) were re-detected after the booster, suggesting that broad memory maintenance occurred. A small share of clonotypes occurred in both CD4 and CD8 compartments, likely arising from convergent recombination. Only a couple of donors were included in the study, so the extent to which the findings can be generalized is limited. Computational filtering was required because FACS-sorted repertoires could contain abundant contaminating clonotypes from the bulk population.

To note about this clonotype: It has no known antigen specificity. Base qualities are missing; no much larger clone stands one base away.

TCR cDNA was synthesized by 5'RACE template switching, which introduced a universal primer site and unique molecular identifiers. Priming of cDNA synthesis was performed from both the TCR alpha and TCR beta constant segments. Two PCR steps were used to amplify libraries, with sample barcodes and sequencing adapters being added in the second step. Sequencing of libraries was performed on Illumina HiSeq 2500 (2x100 bp) or NovaSeq (2x150 bp). The published analysis was carried out like this. Reads were demultiplexed and collapsed into UMI consensus sequences with MIGEC, and V(D)J alignment was performed with MiXCR. Vaccine-responding clonotypes were defined with edgeR using replicate PBMC samples, requiring FDR below 0.01 and a log2 fold change above 5 up to day 15. Each bulk clonotype received a CD4 or CD8 identity based on whether the sequenced CD4 or CD8 repertoire contained that clonotype at higher abundance. TCRdb passed the public sequencing reads through fastp at Q25 and MiXCR, retaining productive beta sequences. Rows merge per CDR3 protein into single entries with the most common DNA and genes. The V and J calls and clone size are TCRdb's, not the authors'. Across this sample there are fewer than 350,000 distinct CDR3 sequences, with more than 8.5% seen only once. About a sixth of the sample is held by the ten biggest clonotypes.

CDR1 and CDR2 are read off the germline V gene as SGHTA and FQGNSA. Spanning cysteine to phenylalanine, the CDR3 consists of 14 amino acids. Of all the DNA, just the CDR3 is kept, 42 bases in frame from base 1. V is trimmed back by 5 bases and J by 5 bases, and the junction contains 8 bases that no gene match accounts for. The receptor's source is a young man who received the YFV17D yellow fever vaccine. This receptor chain uses TRBV7-2 and TRBJ2-5; 7 nucleotides in the junction match TRBD1. Sample: PBMCs, taken on the day of the first yellow fever vaccination. For the CDR3, the sequence is CASSPDRVGETQYF. The nucleotides read TGTGCCAGCAGCCCAGACAGGGTGGGGGAGACCCAGTACTTC.